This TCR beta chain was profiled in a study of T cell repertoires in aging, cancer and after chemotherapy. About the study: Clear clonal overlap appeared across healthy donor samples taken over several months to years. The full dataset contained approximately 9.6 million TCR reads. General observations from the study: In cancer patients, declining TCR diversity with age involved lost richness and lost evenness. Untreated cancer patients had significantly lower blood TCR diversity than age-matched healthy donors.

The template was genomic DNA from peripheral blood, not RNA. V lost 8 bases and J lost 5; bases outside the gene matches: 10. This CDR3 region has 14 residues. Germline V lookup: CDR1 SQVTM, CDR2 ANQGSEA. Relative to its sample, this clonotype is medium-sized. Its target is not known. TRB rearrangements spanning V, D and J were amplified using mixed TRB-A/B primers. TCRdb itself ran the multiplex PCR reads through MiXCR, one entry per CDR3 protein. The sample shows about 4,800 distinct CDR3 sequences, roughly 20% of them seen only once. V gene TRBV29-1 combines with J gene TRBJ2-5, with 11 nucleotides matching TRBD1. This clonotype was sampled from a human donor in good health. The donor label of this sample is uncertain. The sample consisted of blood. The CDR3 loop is CSSSRTGGLETQYF. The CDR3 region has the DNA TGCAGCTCCTCCCGGACAGGGGGCTTGGAGACCCAGTACTTC.